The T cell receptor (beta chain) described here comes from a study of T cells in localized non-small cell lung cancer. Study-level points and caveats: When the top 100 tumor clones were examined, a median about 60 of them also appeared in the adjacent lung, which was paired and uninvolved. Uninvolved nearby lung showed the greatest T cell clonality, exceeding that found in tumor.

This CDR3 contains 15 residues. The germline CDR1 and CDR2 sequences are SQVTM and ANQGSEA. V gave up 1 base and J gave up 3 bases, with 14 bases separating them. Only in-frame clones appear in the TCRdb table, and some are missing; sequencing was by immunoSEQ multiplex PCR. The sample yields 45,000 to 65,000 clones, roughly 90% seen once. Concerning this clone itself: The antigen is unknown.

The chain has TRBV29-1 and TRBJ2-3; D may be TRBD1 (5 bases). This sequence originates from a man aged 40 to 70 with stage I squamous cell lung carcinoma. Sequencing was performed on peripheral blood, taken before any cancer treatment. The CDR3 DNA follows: TGCAGCGTTGAAGGGGCTCCTGGGGCTACAGATACGCAGTATTTT. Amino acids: CSVEGAPGATDTQYF.